The sequence of this T cell receptor beta chain was determined in a study of cytomegalovirus exposure and HLA in healthy donors. The study, taken as a whole, reports: It was confirmed in vitro that a few of the CMV-associated chains were specific for CMV antigens. Whilst most TCR sequences proved rare, a subset of public TCRs occurred across many donors. Reports described diagnosis of cytomegalovirus status by the classifier as highly specific and sensitive. The finding came from a later analysis; first-cohort TCR clusters tended to co-occur in the 110 or so validation repertoires.

Clones were read by immunoSEQ multiplex PCR, and TCRdb kept only the in-frame ones, dropping some. Of 110,000 to 150,000 clones listed, roughly 93% are singletons. The length of the CDR3 is 13 residues. CDR1 and CDR2 from the germline V gene are MDHEN and SYDVKM. Trimming cost V 6 bases and J 4 bases, with 10 bases left between them. With regard to this clone: Antigen: not known.

The clonotype originates from a man aged 18 to 30 in good health and CMV-seropositive. Sequencing was carried out using PBMCs. The chain couples TRBV28 to TRBJ2-1; possible D gene TRBD1, 6 bases. The CDR3 sequence: CASSPRGYNEQFF. CDR3 coding DNA: TGTGCCAGCAGCCCCAGGGGTTACAATGAGCAGTTCTTC.